This entry describes one T cell receptor beta chain. The antigen this receptor binds is unknown. There are no base qualities to consult, and no much larger clone falls within one base. CDR1 and CDR2 are drawn from the germline V gene (reference sequence): LNHDA, SQIVND. The CDR3 sequence holds 12 residues, the cysteine and phenylalanine included. Of the read, only the CDR3 DNA is kept; its 36 bases are in frame from base 1. Relative to germline, V is 3 bases shorter and J is 4 bases shorter, with 5 bases between their ends. Libraries came from the immunoSEQ multiplex PCR assay. Each sample had some 94,000 TCR templates assayed by the deep sequencing platform. Genomic DNA extracted from sorted T cells was used for TCRbeta CDR3 sequencing. Processing in the source paper ran as follows. The R programming language was used for the clonal analysis of the TCRbeta CDR3 data. Alloreactive CD4+ and CD8+ clones were defined by comparing unstimulated samples with post-reaction CFSE-low samples. Regulatory or non-regulatory origin of alloreactive CD4+ clones was assigned by matching sequences to the sorted unstimulated Treg and non-Treg repertoires. TCRdb re-hosts the immuneACCESS table, in-frame sequences only. Its copies lack some clones; in the studies checked, an unresolved V gene accounts for under half of them, and the cause for the rest is not known. Clone size and the V and J calls come from that table; the DNA yielded D and trimming. For this sample there are about 91,000 clones; approximately 94% appear just once. The ten largest clones capture over 5.5% of the sample.

These data come from a study of siplizumab effects on memory and regulatory T cells (dated by TCRdb to between 2018 and 2021). The study in broad terms: The study looked at the effect of siplizumab, an anti-CD2 antibody, on alloreactive T-cell subsets in allogeneic mixed lymphocyte reactions made from human PBMCs.

What the work shows at the level of the full study, not this receptor alone: Because sequences below about 10^-5 frequency were poorly captured, only a minor fraction of alloreactive clones could be mapped to unstimulated subsets. Among mappable alloreactive CD4+ clones, the Treg-derived fraction averaged around 70% with siplizumab versus 25% to 30% in control reactions. Siplizumab significantly lowered the cumulative frequency of alloreactive sequences that could be traced to unstimulated CD4+ memory T cells. For roughly 80-95% of proliferating CD4+ or CD8+ clones, no naive or memory phenotype could be assigned. No functional confirmation was obtained for the suppressive function of proliferating Tregs from siplizumab cultures. Compared with memory T cells, unstimulated naive T cells appeared more diverse, and naive cells seemed to make a substantial contribution to the alloresponse.

TCRbeta CDR3 sequencing was performed on sorted unstimulated T cells and on proliferating T cells recovered from mixed lymphocyte reactions. Fresh whole blood from fewer than 11 HLA-typed healthy donors was used as the source from which PBMCs were isolated. Recombination connected TRBV19 to TRBJ2-3, with no D gene named confidently. The origin of this receptor is a human donor in good health. Sequencing was performed on CD8+ T cells sorted from blood. DNA sequence: TGTGCCAGTAGTATCGGACCAGATACGCAGTATTTT. Its product reads: CASSIGPDTQYF.